This T cell receptor (beta chain) was captured by sequencing in a study of T cell changes during pregnancy in multiple sclerosis. V was cut by 6 bases and J by 2 bases, with 14 bases left in between. Germline lookup yields CDR1 ENHRY and CDR2 SYGVKD. The length of the CDR3 is 14 residues. Here immunoSEQ multiplex PCR was the method, and the copy in TCRdb shows in-frame clones only, minus some. This sample has some 85,000 clones, with about 94% found just once. Sequences were derived from peripheral blood, sampled in the second trimester of pregnancy. The gene calls are TRBV10-3 and TRBJ2-7, with D possibly being TRBD2 (5 bases). This TCR was recovered from a female donor in good health, enrolled as a control in a pregnancy study. The CDR3 loop reads CAIRAGVQAYEQYF. The CDR3 DNA is TGTGCCATCAGGGCCGGGGTACAAGCCTACGAGCAGTACTTC.